This TCR beta chain is drawn from a study of shared clonotypes between healthy human individuals. The wider study: Serving as donors were two women and a few men, whose ages spanned 18 to 49.

Only CD45RO-negative cells positively selected for CCR7 counted as naive CD8 cells, so terminally differentiated effector memory CD45RA+ cells were excluded. Healthy adults negative for HIV, lacking recent acute infections or vaccinations, served as donors. The CDR3 contains 13 residues. Trimming took off 2 bases at V and 5 bases at J, with 10 bases between the two ends. Germline V gene lookup returns CDR1 MDHEN and CDR2 SYDVKM. Over several immunoSEQ plates, each subset's genomic DNA was distributed in even portions. The method was immunoSEQ multiplex PCR; TCRdb's version includes in-frame clones alone and lacks a portion of them. Of nearly 600,000 clones listed, roughly 96% are singletons.

Sequenced input: naive CD8+ T cells sorted from blood. The clonotype was recovered from a woman aged 25 to 39 in good health. V usage is TRBV28 and J usage is TRBJ2-7; D remains unclear. DNA of the CDR3: TGTGCCAGCAGTTTAAGTTTCGGTGACGAGCAGTACTTC. The encoded protein is CASSLSFGDEQYF.